The sequence of this T cell receptor beta chain was determined in a study of beta chain features in type 1 diabetes. About the study: Cell yields, gender and age were similar in healthy donors and patients.

Study-level findings and limits: All four CD4+ subsets of Type 1 diabetes patients contained TCRB CDR3s that were moderately but significantly shorter. Within patients, naive, central memory and Treg TCRB repertoires seemed more similar than within healthy donors.

Expressed TCRB transcripts were sequenced because the isolated RNA had all been reverse transcribed beforehand. Using immunoSEQ multiplex PCR, the repertoire was profiled, and TCRdb retains in-frame clones only, with some absent. Here the sample spans about 620,000 clones, less than 20% being singletons. The CDR3 covers 15 residues. Germline V gives CDR1 SEHNR, CDR2 FQNEAQ (reference sequence). The V end lost 1 base, the J end lost 4 bases, and 13 bases lay between the germline ends. This clone has a handful of counts. Its antigen remains unidentified. V usage is TRBV7-9 and J usage is TRBJ2-5; D is perhaps TRBD2 (5 bases). The clonotype was recovered from a man aged 18-30 years in good health. The sequencing sample was made of naive CD4+ T cells from blood. The chain's CDR3 is CASSLGTGMGETQYF. The CDR3 DNA reads as TGTGCCAGCAGCTTAGGGACGGGAATGGGAGAGACCCAGTACTTC.